Presented here are 7 T cell receptor beta chains from one specimen sequenced in a study of T cell changes during pregnancy in multiple sclerosis. Here immunoSEQ multiplex PCR was the method, and the copy in TCRdb shows in-frame clones only, minus some. The sample gives tens of thousands of clones, roughly 90% of which show up once; 5.4% is in the top ten. The specimen was peripheral blood, collected in the third trimester of pregnancy. All receptors come from a female donor in good health, enrolled as a control in a pregnancy study.

The count of this clone is one. J is TRBJ2-2 and V is TRBV11-3; 8 bases agree with TRBD2. This CDR3 is 16 amino acids long. V gave up 5 bases and J gave up 3 bases; unmatched junction bases: 8. The V gene's germline CDR1 is SGHNT and CDR2 YENEEA. CDR3 nucleotide sequence: TGTGCCAGCAGCCCCGGGGGGGCGCAGGACACCGGGGAGCTGTTTTTT. Translation gives CASSPGGAQDTGELFF.

The chain joins TRBV9 to TRBJ1-1, with unresolved D. V lost 6 bases and J lost 3, with 18 bases in between. Germline lookup yields CDR1 SGDLS and CDR2 YYNGEE. There are 15 residues in the CDR3. The CDR3, as DNA: TGTGCCAGCATACTAGGAGGGCGCGGGGACACTGAAGCTTTCTTT. This gives the protein CASILGGRGDTEAFF.

The chain couples TRBV7-9 to TRBJ1-5, with D possibly matching TRBD1 (6 bases). This CDR3 spans 14 amino acids. CDR1 and CDR2 from the germline V gene are SEHNR and FQNEAQ (reference sequence). V lost 4 bases to trimming and J lost 7 bases, with 14 bases between them. DNA for the CDR3: TGTGCCAGCAGCTCCGCCGGGACAACGCAGCCCCAGCATTTT. The encoded protein is CASSSAGTTQPQHF.

This chain uses TRBV7-9 with TRBJ2-1, with a possible D match to TRBD2 (5 bases). Per the germline V gene, CDR1 is SEHNR and CDR2 is FQNEAQ (reference sequence). V lost 5 bases and J 0 bases, leaving 11 bases between the germline ends. CDR3 length equals 15 residues. Here the CDR3 reads CASSHSGSSYNEQFF. CDR3 coding DNA: TGTGCCAGCAGCCATAGTGGGAGCTCCTACAATGAGCAGTTCTTC.

The chain employs TRBV15 and TRBJ2-2; D may be TRBD2 (7 bases). V was pared by 6 bases and J by 4 bases, with 18 bases between. CDR3 size: 16 residues. Germline V gene data show CDR1 as LNHNV and CDR2 as YYDKDF (reference sequence). CDR3 nucleotides: TGTGCCACCAGTAAGAGGGGGGGTGGGAGCACCGGGGAGCTGTTTTTT. It yields the protein CATSKRGGGSTGELFF.

V is TRBV6-4 and J is TRBJ2-1, with 7 bases lining up with TRBD1. Trimming cost V 1 base and J 3 bases; bases outside gene matches: 3. CDR1 MRHNA and CDR2 SNTAGT come from the germline V gene. The CDR3 length is 15 residues. CDR3 residues: CASSDLAGGYNEQFF. CDR3 nucleotides: TGTGCCAGCAGTGACTTGGCAGGGGGCTACAATGAGCAGTTCTTC.

The chain uses TRBV5-1 and TRBJ2-7; TRBD1 might be the D (6 bases). CDR1 and CDR2 from the germline V gene are SGHRS and YFSETQ. This CDR3 has 14 residues. V was shortened by 2 bases and J by 2 bases, with 11 bases between the two germline ends. CDR3 sequence (DNA): TGCGCCAGCAGCTTACAGGGCGACCCCTACGAGCAGTACTTC. This translates into CASSLQGDPYEQYF.